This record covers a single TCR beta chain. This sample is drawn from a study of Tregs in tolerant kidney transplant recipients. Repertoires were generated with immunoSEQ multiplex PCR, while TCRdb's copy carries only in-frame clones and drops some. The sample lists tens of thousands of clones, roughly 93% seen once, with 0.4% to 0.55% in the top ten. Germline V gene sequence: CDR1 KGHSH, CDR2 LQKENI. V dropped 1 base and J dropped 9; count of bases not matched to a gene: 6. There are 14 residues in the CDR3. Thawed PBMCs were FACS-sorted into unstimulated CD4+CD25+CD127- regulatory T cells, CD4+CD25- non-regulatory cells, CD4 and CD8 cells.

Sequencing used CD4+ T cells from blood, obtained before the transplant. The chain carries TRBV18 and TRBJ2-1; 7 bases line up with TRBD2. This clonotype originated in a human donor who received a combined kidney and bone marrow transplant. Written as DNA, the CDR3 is TGTGCCAGCTCACCACTCGGCGGGAGTGTTGAGCAGTTCTTC. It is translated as CASSPLGGSVEQFF. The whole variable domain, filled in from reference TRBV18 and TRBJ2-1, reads NAGVMQNPRHLVRRRGQEARLRCSPMKGHSHVYWYRQLPEEGLKFMVYLQKENIIDESGMPKERFSAEFPKEGPSILRIQQVVRGDSAAYFCASSPLGGSVEQFFGPGTRLTVL.